This T cell receptor beta chain was identified during a study of beta chain features in type 1 diabetes. The study, taken as a whole, reports: The study found fewer insertions and more deletions at VDJ junctions in type 1 diabetes patients. The cDNA sequencing approach could over-represent high-TCR-expressing cells.

This CDR3 spans 14 amino acids. Germline V gene lookup returns CDR1 ENHRY and CDR2 SYGVKD. J was trimmed by 9 bases and V by 0 bases; bases with no gene match: 4. Sequenced material consisted of expressed TCRB transcripts (all of the isolated RNA was reverse transcribed). The data were produced by immunoSEQ multiplex PCR, yet TCRdb's version contains in-frame clones alone and is incomplete. The table lists about 400,000 clones, about 12% of them singletons. About this clone: Its antigen remains unidentified.

Purity above 95% was achieved in all sorted populations. V usage is TRBV10-3 and J usage is TRBJ2-1, with 8 bases that match TRBD2. The sequenced sample was naive CD4+ T cells from blood. This clonotype was sampled from a man aged 18 to 29 in good health. The DNA for the CDR3 is TGTGCCATCAGTGAGTCGCGCACTAGCGGTGAGCAGTTCTTC. Translating gives CAISESRTSGEQFF.